The 18 T cell receptor beta chains presented below share a single source sample, sequenced in a study of T cells in Graves' hyperthyroidism and ophthalmopathy (dated by TCRdb to between 2017 and 2020). Library preparation was by multiplex PCR. Instrument on record: Illumina HiSeq 2000. Amplification of TCR beta CDR3 regions was carried out from RNA transcripts. The TCR CDR3 was subjected to a first round of RT-PCR using the HTBI primer set and the Qiagen OneStep RT-PCR kit. TCRdb cleaned the public reads at Q25 with fastp, built clones with MiXCR and kept in-frame beta chains. Duplicate CDR3 protein sequences are folded into a single record with the most common DNA and genes. This sample lists about 700,000 distinct CDR3 sequences; 12% to 15% were detected once. Roughly 10% of the sample is taken by the ten largest. Sequencing was done on a sample of blood. The receptors originated from a woman between 18 and 29 years old with Graves' hyperthyroidism.

This chain joins TRBV6-9 and TRBJ1-2, with 9 bases aligning to TRBD1. Germline CDR1 is MNHGY and CDR2 is SVAAGI. Trimming removed 2 bases from V and 4 bases from J; junction bases left unmatched: 8. The CDR3 is 16 amino acids. The CDR3 spells CASSYSRGQGSYGYTF. The CDR3 DNA sequence: TGTGCCAGCAGTTATAGCAGGGGACAGGGCAGCTATGGCTACACCTTC.

This clonotype was observed at least ten times. The chain recombines TRBV6-6 with TRBJ2-1, with D hard to call. The CDR3 is made up of 13 amino acids. Germline V gene lookup returns CDR1 MNHNY and CDR2 SVGAGI (reference sequence). The V end was cut by 0 bases, the J end by 5 bases, with 5 bases between. DNA of the CDR3: TGTGCCAGCAGTTACTCCCAGCACAATGAGCAGTTCTTC. As protein: CASSYSQHNEQFF.

J is TRBJ2-3 and V is TRBV4-3; 14 bases align to TRBD2. Losses at the gene ends were 0 bases for V and 4 bases for J; bases not matched to a gene: 9. CDR3 length: 19 amino acids. The germline gives CDR1 LGHNA, CDR2 YSLEER. The DNA for the CDR3 is TGCGCCAGCAGCCAAGAGGCCGGACCGACTAGCGGGAGGGCAGATACGCAGTATTTT. Translated, it gives CASSQEAGPTSGRADTQYF.

This clonotype was detected many times. The gene calls are TRBV12-3 or TRBV12-4 and TRBJ2-5; the D is unclear. V lost 6 bases to trimming and J lost 2 bases, with 10 bases between them. The CDR3 extends over 13 amino acids. CDR3 residues: CASRGWGQETQYF. CDR3 bases: TGTGCCAGCAGGGGGTGGGGTCAAGAGACCCAGTACTTC.

A few counts support this clonotype. The chain has TRBV5-6 and TRBJ2-7; D uncertain. The CDR3 loop spans 14 amino acids. V lost 2 bases, J lost 0 bases, and 9 bases lay in between. CDR1 and CDR2 from the germline V gene are SGHDT and YYEEEE. CDR3 sequence (DNA): TGTGCCAGCAGCTTTCGCGATTACTCCTACGAGCAGTACTTC. Translated, it gives CASSFRDYSYEQYF.

Only a few counts were recorded for this clonotype. The J gene is TRBJ2-1, the V gene TRBV15; TRBD2 is a possible D gene (5 bases). The germline gives CDR1 LNHNV, CDR2 YYDKDF (reference sequence). V lost 1 base and J 13 bases, leaving 17 bases between the germline ends. CDR3 length equals 14 residues. The CDR3 DNA reads TGTGCCACCAGCAGAGCCAACGGGGAGTACGGTCAGTTCTTC. Protein: CATSRANGEYGQFF.

The genes are TRBV6-1 and TRBJ1-1; D remains unclear. This CDR3 region has 12 residues. Germline CDR1 MNHNS, CDR2 SASEGT. The V end lost 7 bases, the J end lost 1 base, and 7 bases lay between the germline ends. CDR3 coding DNA: TGTGCCAGCAAACCTAGGAACACTGAAGCTTTCTTT. The encoded protein is CASKPRNTEAFF.

The V call is TRBV6-6, the J call TRBJ1-2; no reliable D call. Germline lookup yields CDR1 MNHNY and CDR2 SVGAGI (reference sequence). The CDR3 contains 13 residues. Trimming cost V 2 bases and J 3 bases, with 7 bases left between them. CDR3 loop: CASSYGLDYGYTF. In DNA, the CDR3 is TGTGCCAGCAGTTACGGCCTCGACTATGGCTACACCTTC.

CDR3 amino acids: CASSYSRRQAFSNQPQHF. The CDR3 region has the DNA TGTGCCAGCAGTTACTCGAGGCGACAGGCGTTTAGCAATCAGCCCCAGCATTTT. The chain uses TRBV6-2 or TRBV6-3 and TRBJ1-5, with D maybe TRBD1 (6 bases). Germline-derived CDR1 and CDR2 are MNHEY and SVGEGT. CDR3 length: 18 residues. V lost 0 bases to trimming and J lost 0 bases, with 15 bases between them.

This clonotype has ten or more counts. V gene TRBV2 combines with J gene TRBJ1-4; 10 bases agree with TRBD1. The length of the CDR3 is 15 residues. Germline CDR1 reads SNHLY; CDR2 reads FYNNEI. V was pared by 5 bases and J by 8 bases, with 8 bases of the junction left unmatched. The chain's CDR3 is CASSNPGTGVEKLFF. In DNA form, the CDR3 reads TGTGCCAGCAGTAATCCCGGGACAGGGGTCGAAAAACTGTTTTTT.

This clonotype was detected many times. The chain recombines TRBV11-3 with TRBJ2-7; the match to TRBD1 covers 9 bases. V lost 5 bases to trimming and J lost 2 bases; unmatched junction nucleotides: 1. The CDR3 is made up of 13 amino acids. CDR1 and CDR2 (germline): SGHNT, YENEEA. CDR3 in DNA: TGTGCCAGCAGCGGGGACAGGGCCTACGAGCAGTACTTC. Amino acids: CASSGDRAYEQYF.

The sample holds a few counts of this clonotype. This sequence joins TRBV7-6 and TRBJ2-7; D assignment may be TRBD1 or TRBD2 (5 bases each). Deletions cut 4 bases from V and 2 bases from J, with 12 bases between. CDR1 is SGHVS and CDR2 is FNYEAQ in the germline V gene. The CDR3 length is 14 residues. CDR3 protein: CASSSTVGPYEQYF. CDR3 nucleotide sequence: TGTGCCAGCAGCTCTACGGTGGGACCCTACGAGCAGTACTTC.

DNA for the CDR3: TGTGCCAGCAGCTTGGATCACAAAGTGGGCAACATTCAGTACTTC. Translation gives CASSLDHKVGNIQYF. V and J are TRBV5-8 and TRBJ2-4; D gene ambiguous. CDR1 is SGHTS, CDR2 YDEGEE, per germline. This CDR3 is 15 amino acids long. Trimming removed 0 bases from V and 7 bases from J, with 14 bases in between. Filled out from reference TRBV5-8 and TRBJ2-4, the complete variable domain reads EAGVTQSPTHLIKTRGQQATLRCSPISGHTSVYWYQQALGLGLQFLLWYDEGEERNRGNFPPRFSGRQFPNYSSELNVNALELEDSALYLCASSLDHKVGNIQYFGAGTRLSVL.

This clonotype was recorded many times. V gene TRBV20-1 combines with J gene TRBJ1-1, with D perhaps TRBD1 (5 bases). The CDR3 extends over 14 amino acids. CDR1 DFQATT and CDR2 SNEGSKA come from the germline V gene (reference sequence). The V and J ends lost 3 bases and 3 bases respectively, with 14 bases between them. CDR3 bases: TGCAGTGCTAGCGGGGGAACGTGGGACACTGAAGCTTTCTTT. It encodes CSASGGTWDTEAFF.

In this sample, this clonotype turned up many times. The CDR3 region has the DNA TGTGCCAGCTCACCCGGACAGCCGGGACAGGCTTTCTTT. Residues: CASSPGQPGQAFF. This rearrangement joins TRBV18 to TRBJ1-1; TRBD1 aligns across 7 bases. CDR1 is KGHSH, CDR2 LQKENI, per germline. With V trimmed by 3 bases and J by 11 bases, 9 bases remained unmatched. The CDR3 spans 13 residues.

This clonotype was found a few times. The chain is built from TRBV5-1 and TRBJ1-2; D perhaps matches TRBD1 (6 bases). There are 14 residues in the CDR3. Between the trimmed V and J ends, which lost 7 bases and 8 bases, there was a span of 21 bases. CDR1 and CDR2 from the germline V gene are SGHRS and YFSETQ. The DNA for the CDR3 is TGCGCCAGCTCGTCAACGGGGGCCTCGAGCGGCTACACCTTC. Its protein is CASSSTGASSGYTF.

This clonotype occurred a few times. This rearrangement joins TRBV7-9 to TRBJ1-3; D gene unclear. Trimming stripped 5 bases from V and 0 bases from J, with 8 bases between. The CDR3 is made up of 14 amino acids. The V gene's germline CDR1 is SEHNR and CDR2 FQNEAQ (reference sequence). The CDR3 nucleotides read TGTGCCAGCAGCGGTCCGCTCTCTGGAAACACCATATATTTT. Translation: CASSGPLSGNTIYF.

There are many counts of this clonotype. This chain links TRBV20-1 with TRBJ1-4; D call uncertain. This CDR3 has 14 residues. Germline V lookup: CDR1 DFQATT, CDR2 SNEGSKA (reference sequence). The germline V and J ends were trimmed by 3 bases and 0 bases, with 8 bases remaining between them. The CDR3 DNA reads TGCAGTGCTAGCAGACATTCAACTAATGAAAAACTGTTTTTT. This gives the protein CSASRHSTNEKLFF.